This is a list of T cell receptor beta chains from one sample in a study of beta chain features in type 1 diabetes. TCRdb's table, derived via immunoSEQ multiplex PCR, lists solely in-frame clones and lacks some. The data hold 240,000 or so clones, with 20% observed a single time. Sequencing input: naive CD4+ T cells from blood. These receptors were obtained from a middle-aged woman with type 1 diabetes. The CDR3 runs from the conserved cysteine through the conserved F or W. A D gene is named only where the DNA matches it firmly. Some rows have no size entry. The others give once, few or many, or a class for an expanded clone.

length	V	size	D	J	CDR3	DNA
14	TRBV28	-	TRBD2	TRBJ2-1	CASNKAGEVNEQFF	TGTGCCAGCAACAAAGCGGGAGAGGTCAATGAGCAGTTCTTC
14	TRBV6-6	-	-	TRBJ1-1	CASSYFPGNTEAFF	TGTGCCAGCAGTTACTTCCCAGGGAACACTGAAGCTTTCTTT
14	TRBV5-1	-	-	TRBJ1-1	CASSETGSSTEAFF	TGCGCCAGCAGCGAAACAGGCTCGAGCACTGAAGCTTTCTTT
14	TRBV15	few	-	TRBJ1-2	CATTVGGGDYGYTF	TGTGCCACCACGGTGGGAGGGGGGGACTATGGCTACACCTTC
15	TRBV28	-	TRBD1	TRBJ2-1	CASRSGTGPYNEQFF	TGTGCCAGCAGAAGCGGGACAGGGCCCTACAATGAGCAGTTCTTC
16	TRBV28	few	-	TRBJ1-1	CASSSVGQSMNTEAFF	TGTGCCAGCAGTTCAGTTGGACAGTCTATGAACACTGAAGCTTTCTTT
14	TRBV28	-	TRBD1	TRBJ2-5	CASSLRRGSETQYF	TGTGCCAGCAGTTTACGCAGGGGGAGCGAGACCCAGTACTTC
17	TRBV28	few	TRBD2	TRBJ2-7	CASSSASGLAIPYEQYF	TGTGCCAGCAGTTCAGCCTCGGGACTAGCGATACCTTACGAGCAGTACTTC
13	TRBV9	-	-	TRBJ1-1	CASGKTANTEAFF	TGTGCCAGCGGAAAGACAGCGAACACTGAAGCTTTCTTT
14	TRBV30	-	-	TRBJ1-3	CAWSDRGSENTIYF	TGTGCCTGGAGTGATAGGGGTTCGGAAAACACCATATATTTT
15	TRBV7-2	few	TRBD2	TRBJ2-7	CASSLSSGGYYEQYF	TGTGCCAGCAGCTTGAGTAGCGGGGGTTACTACGAGCAGTACTTC
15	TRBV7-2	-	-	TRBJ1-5	CASSLQTGNNQPQHF	TGTGCCAGCAGCCTCCAAACAGGGAACAATCAGCCCCAGCATTTT
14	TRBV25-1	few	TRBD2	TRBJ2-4	CASSIGAGAPIQYF	TGTGCCAGCAGCATTGGAGCGGGAGCCCCTATTCAGTACTTC
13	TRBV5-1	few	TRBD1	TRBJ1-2	CASSSTGALGYTF	TGCGCCAGCAGTTCGACAGGGGCCCTTGGCTACACCTTC
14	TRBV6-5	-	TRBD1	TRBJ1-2	CASSYKGQGYGYTF	TGTGCCAGCAGTTACAAGGGACAGGGCTATGGCTACACCTTC
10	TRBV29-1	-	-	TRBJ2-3	CSVEQDTQYF	TGCAGCGTTGAACAAGATACGCAGTATTTT
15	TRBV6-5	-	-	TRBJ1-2	CASSYFTAGASGYTF	TGTGCCAGCAGTTACTTCACCGCGGGGGCGAGTGGCTACACCTTC
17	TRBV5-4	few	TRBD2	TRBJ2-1	CASTFPLAGASGNEQFF	TGTGCCAGCACCTTCCCCTTAGCGGGGGCTAGTGGGAATGAGCAGTTCTTC
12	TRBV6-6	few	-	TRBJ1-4	CASSYSEVQLFF	TGTGCCAGCAGTTACTCGGAGGTGCAGCTGTTTTTT
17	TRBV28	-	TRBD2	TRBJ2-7	CASSSSGGRALSYEQYF	TGTGCCAGCAGTTCCTCGGGCGGGAGGGCCTTGAGCTACGAGCAGTACTTC
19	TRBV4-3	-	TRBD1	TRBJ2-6	CASSQYPGQGYSGANVLTF	TGCGCCAGCAGCCAATATCCGGGACAGGGCTACTCTGGGGCCAACGTCCTGACTTTC
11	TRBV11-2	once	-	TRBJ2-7	CASRQYYEQYF	TGTGCCAGCAGACAATACTACGAGCAGTACTTC
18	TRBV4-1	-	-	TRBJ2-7	CASSQDQMQAGASGEQYF	TGCGCCAGCAGCCAAGATCAGATGCAGGCAGGGGCTTCTGGCGAGCAGTACTTC
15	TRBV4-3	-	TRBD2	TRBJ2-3	CASSRDSGTGLTQYF	TGCGCCAGCAGCCGAGATAGCGGGACTGGATTGACGCAGTATTTT
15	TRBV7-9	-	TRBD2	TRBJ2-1	CASSAASGPHNEQFF	TGTGCCAGCAGCGCTGCTAGCGGTCCTCACAATGAGCAGTTCTTC
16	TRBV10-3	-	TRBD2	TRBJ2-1	CAISVGELAAYNEQFF	TGTGCCATCAGTGTTGGGGAACTAGCGGCCTACAATGAGCAGTTCTTC
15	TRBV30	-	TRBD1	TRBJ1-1	CAVTRDRGGNTEAFF	TGTGCCGTAACCCGTGACAGGGGAGGGAACACTGAAGCTTTCTTT
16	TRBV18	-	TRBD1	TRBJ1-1	CASTIQGEAMNTEAFF	TGTGCCAGCACTATTCAGGGGGAGGCGATGAACACTGAAGCTTTCTTT
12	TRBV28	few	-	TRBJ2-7	CASSYRVDEQYF	TGTGCCAGCAGTTACAGGGTGGACGAGCAGTACTTC
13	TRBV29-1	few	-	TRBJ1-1	CSANPRRDTEAFF	TGCAGCGCTAACCCTCGGAGGGACACTGAAGCTTTCTTT
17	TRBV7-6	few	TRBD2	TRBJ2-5	CASSLAVTGGPYETQYF	TGTGCCAGCAGCTTAGCGGTAACGGGGGGGCCTTATGAGACCCAGTACTTC
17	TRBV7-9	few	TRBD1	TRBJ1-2	CASSPRTGHGFNYGYTF	TGTGCCAGCAGCCCCCGGACAGGGCACGGATTCAACTATGGCTACACCTTC
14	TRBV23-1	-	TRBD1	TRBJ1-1	CASGLNQQGAEAFF	TGCGCCAGCGGCCTTAATCAACAGGGGGCTGAAGCTTTCTTT
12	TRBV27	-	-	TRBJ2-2	CASSSNTGELFF	TGTGCCAGCAGTTCAAACACCGGGGAGCTGTTTTTT
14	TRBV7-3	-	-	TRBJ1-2	CASSLTRANYGYTF	TGTGCCAGCAGCTTAACGAGAGCTAACTATGGCTACACCTTC
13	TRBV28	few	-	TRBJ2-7	CASNWGRSYEQYF	TGTGCCAGCAATTGGGGCAGATCCTACGAGCAGTACTTC
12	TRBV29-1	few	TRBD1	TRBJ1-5	CSVGQGNQPQHF	TGCAGCGTTGGACAGGGAAATCAGCCCCAGCATTTT
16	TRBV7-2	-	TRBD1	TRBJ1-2	CASSSRDSDFFYGYTF	TGTGCCAGCAGCTCCCGGGACAGCGACTTTTTCTATGGCTACACCTTC
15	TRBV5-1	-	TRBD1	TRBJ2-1	CASTPPDRGRGEQFF	TGCGCCAGCACCCCCCCGGACAGGGGGCGAGGGGAGCAGTTCTTC